Listed below are T cell receptor beta chains from one sample, sequenced in a study of T cells in Graves' hyperthyroidism and ophthalmopathy. TCRdb independently ran MiXCR on the multiplex PCR reads; one entry per CDR3 protein. This sample has hundreds of thousands of distinct CDR3 sequences, with over 35% found just once. Sequencing input: blood. All receptors come from a man between 18 and 35 years old with Graves' hyperthyroidism. Each CDR3 is given with its conserved first and last residue. D genes are given only for firm matches. The size entry is marked missing in some rows and otherwise reads once, few, many or a size class.

j_call | d_call | clone_size | v_call | cdr3_nt | cdr3_aa
TRBJ2-7 | - | few | TRBV20-1 | TGCAGTGCTAGCAGGGGTGAGGGGTCCTACGAGCAGTACTTC | CSASRGEGSYEQYF
TRBJ2-5 | TRBD1 | many | TRBV7-8 | TGTGCCAGCAGCACCCACAGGGGGCAGGAGACCCAGTACTTC | CASSTHRGQETQYF
TRBJ2-6 | TRBD2 | - | TRBV7-9 | TGTGCCAGCTTACGATTGACTAGCGGAGGTCCCGGGGCCAACGTCCTGACTTTC | CASLRLTSGGPGANVLTF
TRBJ2-5 | TRBD2 | few | TRBV2 | TGTGCCAGCAGTGAAGAAAATAGCGGGGAGCCCCAAGAGACCCAGTACTTC | CASSEENSGEPQETQYF
TRBJ2-7 | TRBD1 | - | TRBV13 | TGTGCCAGCAGCTTCCCTGGGACAGGGGCCTACGAGCAGTACTTC | CASSFPGTGAYEQYF
TRBJ1-5 | - | - | TRBV7-8 | TGTGCCAGCAGCCAAGCGGAGAACAGCAATCAGCCCCAGCATTTT | CASSQAENSNQPQHF
TRBJ1-5 | TRBD1 | - | TRBV12-3/TRBV12-4 | TGTGCCAGTAGTTCCCCTGGACAGGGTAATCAGCCCCAGCATTTT | CASSSPGQGNQPQHF
TRBJ1-1 | - | many | TRBV20-1 | TGCAGTGCTAGAGCGGGGGATGCCGGAGCTTTCTTT | CSARAGDAGAFF
TRBJ2-2 | TRBD1 | few | TRBV20-1 | TGCAGTGCTGCCAGGGGGACCGGGGAGCTGTTTTTT | CSAARGTGELFF
TRBJ2-2 | - | - | TRBV29-1 | TGCAGCGTTGCAACGAGGAACACCGGGGAGCTGTTTTTT | CSVATRNTGELFF
TRBJ1-2 | - | few | TRBV12-3/TRBV12-4 | TGTGCCAGCAGTTTTCTGGACAACTATGGCTACACCTTC | CASSFLDNYGYTF
TRBJ1-5 | TRBD1 | many | TRBV19 | TGTGCCAGTACCCCGGACAGGGGGCGAAATCAGCCCCAGCATTTT | CASTPDRGRNQPQHF
TRBJ2-7 | - | - | TRBV7-2 | TGTGCCAGCAGCCACGCGAGTCTAGCATCCGAGCAGTACTTC | CASSHASLASEQYF
TRBJ2-7 | - | - | TRBV13 | TGTGCCAGCAGCTTAACCTCGTCGGCGGATTACGAGCAGTACTTC | CASSLTSSADYEQYF
TRBJ2-2 | - | - | TRBV20-1 | TGCAGTGCTGCCCGGCGGGCCGGGGAGCTGTTTTTT | CSAARRAGELFF
TRBJ1-5 | - | - | TRBV20-1 | TGCAGTGCCAGCACTGGTCTCAGACAGCCCCAGCATTTT | CSASTGLRQPQHF
TRBJ1-5 | - | once | TRBV29-1 | TGCAGCGTTGTATCGGGGAACAGAGGCAATCAGCCCCAGCATTTT | CSVVSGNRGNQPQHF
TRBJ1-5 | - | - | TRBV10-3 | TGTGCCAGCAGTTTCCCGGGGCGCGCTGGTCAGCCCCAGCATTTT | CASSFPGRAGQPQHF
TRBJ2-3 | - | - | TRBV14 | TGTGCCAGCAGCCGAATCGGGCAAGGAGATACGCAGTATTTT | CASSRIGQGDTQYF
TRBJ2-7 | - | - | TRBV5-1 | TGCGCCAGCAGCTTGGACGGCCCCGCAAGCTCCTACGAGCAGTACTTC | CASSLDGPASSYEQYF
TRBJ2-7 | - | - | TRBV20-1 | TGCAGTGCTAGAGATGTCGGGGGCGCATCCTACGAGCAGTACTTC | CSARDVGGASYEQYF
TRBJ2-5 | TRBD2 | few | TRBV10-3 | TGTGCCAGCAGTTTGTCCCCCCTGACTAGCGGGGGGGCCTGGGAGACCCAGTACTTC | CASSLSPLTSGGAWETQYF
TRBJ2-7 | TRBD2 | many | TRBV10-3 | TGTGCCATCAGTGAGGGGCTAGCGGGACGCTACGAGCAGTACTTC | CAISEGLAGRYEQYF
TRBJ2-3 | - | - | TRBV9 | TGTGCCAGCAGACGTGAGTCTAGAAGCACAGATACGCAGTATTTT | CASRRESRSTDTQYF
TRBJ2-7 | - | - | TRBV7-9 | TGTGCCAGCAGCCAAGACGGCGACTGGCGCACCGCCTACGAGCAGTACTTC | CASSQDGDWRTAYEQYF
TRBJ2-5 | TRBD2 | few | TRBV4-2 | TGTGCCAGCAGCCAAGTGGGCGGACTAGCGGGAGGGGAGACCCAGTACTTC | CASSQVGGLAGGETQYF
TRBJ2-1 | TRBD1 | - | TRBV24-1 | TGTGCCACCAGTGATTTGTCAGGGGGCAATGAGCAGTTCTTC | CATSDLSGGNEQFF